The 4 T cell receptor beta chains in this list originate from one sample, sequenced in a study of shared clonotypes between healthy human individuals. Produced via immunoSEQ multiplex PCR; TCRdb's table is partial and in-frame only. The sample has nearly 600,000 clones, nearly 97% seen once; the top ten hold 0.085% to 0.11%. Terminally differentiated effector memory CD45RA+ cells were excluded by CCR7 positive selection of CD45RO-negative cells. Sample: naive CD8+ T cells sorted from blood. The receptors shown here come from a woman aged 25 to 39 in good health.

This clone was recorded only once. The genes are TRBV9 and TRBJ2-7; 10 bases fit TRBD2. CDR1 and CDR2 (germline): SGDLS, YYNGEE. Unmatched junction bases numbered 6, after V lost 2 bases and J lost 7 bases. This CDR3 is 14 amino acids long. As DNA, the CDR3 is TGTGCCAGCAGCGTTCTAGCGGGAGCGCGAGAGCAGTACTTC. Amino acids: CASSVLAGAREQYF.

Turning to this clone: Different DNA sequences within this sample yield the same CDR3. V gene TRBV5-6 combines with J gene TRBJ2-7, with D possibly TRBD2 on 6 matching bases. V lost 4 bases, J lost 2 bases, and 10 bases lay in between. Germline V CDR1 and CDR2: SGHDT, YYEEEE. The length of the CDR3 is 13 residues. CDR3 protein: CASSLWGAYEQYF. CDR3 bases: TGTGCCAGCAGCCTCTGGGGGGCCTACGAGCAGTACTTC.

The rearrangement links TRBV9 to TRBJ2-7; 9 nucleotides line up with TRBD1. V was pared by 5 bases and J by 1 base, with 10 bases of the junction left unmatched. This CDR3 is built from 16 residues. The germline V gene has CDR1 SGDLS and CDR2 YYNGEE. CDR3 bases: TGTGCCAGCAGAGACTTTGGACAGGGGATTTCCTACGAGCAGTACTTC. Amino acid sequence: CASRDFGQGISYEQYF.

V gene TRBV7-6 combines with J gene TRBJ2-1; D gene uncertain. Germline CDR1 and CDR2: SGHVS and FNYEAQ. CDR3 size: 14 residues. With 0 bases removed from V and 2 bases from J, the gap between germline ends came to 5 bases. The CDR3 reads CASSLAGTYNEQFF. CDR3 sequence (DNA): TGTGCCAGCAGCTTAGCGGGAACCTACAATGAGCAGTTCTTC.